One sample yielded the 24 T cell receptor beta chains listed below, sequenced in a study of blood T cell repertoires in COVID-19. Assay: immunoSEQ multiplex PCR; the TCRdb copy retains only in-frame clones and omits some. The table has about 70,000 clones, 70% to 90% seen once; the top ten hold approximately 1.4%. The material sequenced was peripheral blood. These TCRs come from an older woman with acute or convalescent COVID-19.

The chain uses TRBV24-1 and TRBJ2-1; D unclear. Germline V gene data show CDR1 as KGHDR and CDR2 as SFDVKD. CDR3 length: 16 residues. Deletions cut 3 bases from V and 0 bases from J, with 11 bases between. DNA for the CDR3: TGTGCCACCAGTGATGCAATTAGAATCTCCTACAATGAGCAGTTCTTC. It translates to CATSDAIRISYNEQFF.

The CDR3 loop reads CASSPPGGEGETQYF. Written as DNA, the CDR3 is TGTGCCAGCTCACCACCGGGCGGGGAAGGAGAAACCCAGTACTTC. The rearrangement uses TRBV18 and TRBJ2-5; a weak D match, TRBD2 (6 bases). V shed 0 bases and J shed 8 bases, with 16 bases lying between them. Germline V gene lookup returns CDR1 KGHSH and CDR2 LQKENI. CDR3 length: 15 residues.

The chain couples TRBV18 to TRBJ2-7, with 13 bases fitting TRBD2. This CDR3 region has 15 residues. Germline trimming cut 5 bases from V and 4 bases from J; bases unmatched to any gene: 5. Per the germline V gene, CDR1 is KGHSH and CDR2 is LQKENI. In nucleotides, the CDR3 is TGTGCCAGCTCAAAGAGGACTAGCGGGAGTTACGAGCAGTACTTC. The encoded protein is CASSKRTSGSYEQYF.

This chain joins TRBV7-9 and TRBJ2-2, with a weak D call TRBD1 (6 bases). The CDR3 has 15 amino acids. Germline lookup yields CDR1 SEHNR and CDR2 FQNEAQ (reference sequence). V lost 3 bases and J 5 bases, leaving 13 bases between the germline ends. The DNA of the CDR3 is TGTGCCAGCAGCTTTCAGGGGAAGGGGACCGGGGAGCTGTTTTTT. It yields the protein CASSFQGKGTGELFF. Complete variable domain (other parts from reference TRBV7-9 and TRBJ2-2): DTGVSQNPRHKITKRGQNVTFRCDPISEHNRLYWYRQTLGQGPEFLTYFQNEAQLEKSRLLSDRFSAERPKGSFSTLEIQRTEQGDSAMYLCASSFQGKGTGELFFGEGSRLTVL.

This clone came up a few times. The gene calls are TRBV15 and TRBJ1-2, with 7 nucleotides matching TRBD1. Germline V lookup: CDR1 LNHNV, CDR2 YYDKDF (reference sequence). The CDR3 extends over 13 amino acids. Trimming cost V 9 bases and J 6 bases; bases outside gene matches: 10. CDR3: CATQWDRQNGYTF. CDR3 nucleotides: TGTGCCACGCAGTGGGACAGACAAAATGGCTACACCTTC. The full variable domain, rest sourced from reference TRBV15 and TRBJ1-2, is DAMVIQNPRYQVTQFGKPVTLSCSQTLNHNVMYWYQQKSSQAPKLLFHYYDKDFNNEADTPDNFQSRRPNTSFCFLDIRSPGLGDTAMYLCATQWDRQNGYTFGSGTRLTVV.

J is TRBJ2-4 and V is TRBV5-5; TRBD2 might be the D (6 bases). Per the germline V gene, CDR1 is SGHKS and CDR2 is YYEKEE (reference sequence). The CDR3 totals 15 residues. The V and J ends lost 0 bases and 8 bases respectively, with 15 bases between them. The CDR3 nucleotides read TGTGCCAGCAGCTTGGGGAGAGCGGGTTTTGACATTCAGTACTTC. The encoded protein is CASSLGRAGFDIQYF.

The chain uses TRBV2 and TRBJ1-6; D gene unclear. V shed 6 bases and J shed 0 bases, with 9 bases lying between them. Germline V CDR1 and CDR2: SNHLY, FYNNEI. The CDR3 extends over 15 amino acids. CDR3 bases: TGTGCCAGCAGGGTGCGTAGCTCCTATAATTCACCCCTCCACTTT. Translating it yields CASRVRSSYNSPLHF.

This clone is a singleton in its sample. This chain connects TRBV27 to TRBJ1-5; a weak D match, TRBD1 (5 bases). This CDR3 region has 19 residues. Germline CDR1 MNHEY, CDR2 SMNVEV (reference sequence). V was trimmed by 9 bases and J by 0 bases, leaving 27 bases between them. CDR3 region: CASSRWGTQNSNSNQPQHF. The CDR3 region has the DNA TGTGCCAGTTCGCGCTGGGGCACCCAGAACTCGAATAGCAATCAGCCCCAGCATTTT.

The rearrangement joins TRBV3-1 (or the pseudogene TRBV3-2) to TRBJ2-1, with TRBD2 identical over 8 bases. In germline, CDR1 is LGHDT, CDR2 YNNKEL (reference sequence). CDR3 length: 12 residues. The V segment lost 5 bases and the J segment 12 bases; nucleotides outside the gene matches: 6. For the CDR3, the DNA is TGTGCCAGCAGCGCTCCGGGACTAGGGCAGTTCTTC. Amino acids: CASSAPGLGQFF.

This sequence joins TRBV6-5 and TRBJ1-1; maybe TRBD1 (6 bases). Per germline, CDR1 MNHEY and CDR2 SVGAGI. There are 13 residues in the CDR3. Between the trimmed V and J ends, which lost 4 bases and 1 base, there was a span of 7 bases. The CDR3 DNA reads TGTGCCAGCAGTTGGGGACAGAACACTGAAGCTTTCTTT. As protein: CASSWGQNTEAFF.

V gene TRBV27 combines with J gene TRBJ2-7, with D tentatively TRBD2 (5 bases). The germline CDR1 and CDR2 sequences are MNHEY and SMNVEV (reference sequence). The CDR3 is made up of 13 amino acids. The V end lost 6 bases, the J end lost 5 bases, and 14 bases lay between the germline ends. The CDR3 loop reads CASRLGVGDEQYF. The DNA of the CDR3 is TGTGCCAGCAGACTCGGGGTTGGGGACGAGCAGTACTTC.

The chain recombines TRBV6-5 with TRBJ2-5, with 7 bases matching TRBD1. The CDR3 is 14 amino acids. Looked up from germline, CDR1 is MNHEY and CDR2 is SVGAGI. With 2 bases clipped from V and 3 bases from J, the junction kept 3 bases outside the gene matches. CDR3 protein: CASSYGTAEETQYF. The CDR3 DNA follows: TGTGCCAGCAGTTACGGGACAGCTGAAGAGACCCAGTACTTC.

The chain is built from TRBV3-1 (or the pseudogene TRBV3-2) and TRBJ1-2; D gene ambiguous. V was cut by 5 bases and J by 8 bases, with 15 bases left in between. The CDR3 is made up of 13 amino acids. The germline gives CDR1 LGHDT, CDR2 YNNKEL (reference sequence). CDR3 DNA sequence: TGTGCCAGCAGCTCTCGGGTGGCCAAGGGCTACACCTTC. Amino acid sequence: CASSSRVAKGYTF.

The CDR3 DNA follows: TGTGCCAGCAGTCTACTGGGGACTAGCGGGAGGGGGTATGAGCAGTTCTTC. It codes for CASSLLGTSGRGYEQFF. The gene calls are TRBV27 and TRBJ2-1; TRBD2 matches at 16 bases. This CDR3 region has 17 residues. From germline, CDR1 is MNHEY and CDR2 SMNVEV (reference sequence). The V segment lost 5 bases and the J segment 8 bases; nucleotides outside the gene matches: 9.

The gene calls are TRBV4-1 and TRBJ2-3; 8 positions match TRBD2. The CDR3 is made up of 16 amino acids. Germline trimming cut 2 bases from V and 2 bases from J; bases unmatched to any gene: 6. CDR1 and CDR2 (germline): MGHRA, YSYEKL. CDR3 DNA sequence: TGCGCCAGCAGCCAATCACTAGCGGCATCCACAGATACGCAGTATTTT. Translation: CASSQSLAASTDTQYF.

The gene calls are TRBV18 and TRBJ2-7; TRBD2 matches at 10 bases. V was clipped by 4 bases and J by 7 bases; unmatched bases: 1. Germline CDR1 reads KGHSH; CDR2 reads LQKENI. This CDR3 contains 12 residues. The CDR3 region has the DNA TGTGCCAGCTCACAACTAGCGGGGGAGCAGTACTTC. Its translation: CASSQLAGEQYF.

The chain employs TRBV4-1 and TRBJ2-4; TRBD2 matches 10 bases. The germline V gene has CDR1 MGHRA and CDR2 YSYEKL. The CDR3 has 17 amino acids. V lost 3 bases and J lost 0; bases outside the gene matches: 5. The CDR3 nucleotides are TGCGCCAGCAGCCACGAACTAGCGGGACTAGCCAAAAACATTCAGTACTTC. Its protein product is CASSHELAGLAKNIQYF.

The chain links TRBV28 to TRBJ1-1; D gene unclear. CDR1 MDHEN and CDR2 SYDVKM come from the germline V gene. The CDR3 runs 13 residues. Trimming took off 5 bases at V and 3 bases at J, with 10 bases between the two ends. CDR3 DNA sequence: TGTGCCAGCAGTCCCCCCACTTACACTGAAGCTTTCTTT. Amino acid sequence: CASSPPTYTEAFF. Full variable domain (remainder filled in from reference TRBV28 and TRBJ1-1): DVKVTQSSRYLVKRTGEKVFLECVQDMDHENMFWYRQDPGLGLRLIYFSYDVKMKEKGDIPEGYSVSREKKERFSLILESASTNQTSMYLCASSPPTYTEAFFGQGTRLTVV.

The rearrangement uses TRBV7-9 and TRBJ2-1; D is possibly TRBD2 (7 bases). V was pared by 5 bases and J by 2 bases, with 13 bases between. Germline values: CDR1 SEHNR, CDR2 FQNEAQ (reference sequence). This CDR3 is 15 amino acids long. The CDR3 region is CASSPKGGAYNEQFF. The CDR3 region has the DNA TGTGCCAGCAGCCCCAAGGGGGGGGCCTACAATGAGCAGTTCTTC.

The chain links TRBV15 to TRBJ1-1; D may be TRBD1 (5 bases). The CDR3 spans 16 residues. Between the trimmed V and J ends, which lost 1 base and 10 bases, there was a span of 22 bases. Looked up from germline, CDR1 is LNHNV and CDR2 is YYDKDF (reference sequence). The CDR3 region is CATSRGGSGVYAAAFF. The CDR3 DNA sequence: TGTGCCACCAGCAGAGGGGGCTCTGGTGTATATGCTGCAGCTTTCTTT. Full variable domain (outside the CDR3, taken from reference TRBV15 and TRBJ1-1): DAMVIQNPRYQVTQFGKPVTLSCSQTLNHNVMYWYQQKSSQAPKLLFHYYDKDFNNEADTPDNFQSRRPNTSFCFLDIRSPGLGDTAMYLCATSRGGSGVYAAAFFGQGTRLTVV.

This chain uses TRBV10-3 with TRBJ2-1, with a weak D call TRBD1 (5 bases). The CDR3 covers 14 residues. Trimming shortened V by 4 bases and J by 5 bases, and 12 bases separated the two germline ends. The germline CDR1 and CDR2 sequences are ENHRY and SYGVKD. CDR3 protein: CAISGQGLHNEQFF. For the CDR3, the DNA is TGTGCCATCAGTGGGCAGGGCTTACACAATGAGCAGTTCTTC.

The chain employs TRBV3-1 (or the pseudogene TRBV3-2) and TRBJ1-6, with D hard to call. Trimming removed 0 bases from V and 16 bases from J, with 13 bases in between. The CDR3 has 13 residues. Germline lookup yields CDR1 LGHDT and CDR2 YNNKEL (reference sequence). Written as DNA, the CDR3 is TGTGCCAGCAGCCAAGAGACCCCGTCGACACTCCACTTT. It yields the protein CASSQETPSTLHF.

Here the CDR3 DNA reads TGTGCCAGCATCAGTCGGGGTAACAACTATGGCTACACCTTC. It translates to CASISRGNNYGYTF. This chain links TRBV5-6 with TRBJ1-2; D call uncertain. Germline V CDR1 and CDR2: SGHDT, YYEEEE. V gave up 6 bases and J gave up 2 bases, with 14 bases separating them. This CDR3 spans 14 amino acids.

The chain recombines TRBV6-5 with TRBJ1-1, with 9 bases that match TRBD1. The CDR3 is made up of 13 amino acids. The V segment lost 10 bases and the J segment 1 base; nucleotides outside the gene matches: 4. Germline V gene lookup returns CDR1 MNHEY and CDR2 SVGAGI. The DNA of the CDR3 is TGTGCCACCCACAGGGGGCAGAACACTGAAGCTTTCTTT. It is translated as CATHRGQNTEAFF.